A single sample gave rise to the 9 T cell receptor beta chains below, sequenced in a study of blood T cell repertoires in COVID-19. Sequencing used immunoSEQ multiplex PCR; TCRdb keeps in-frame clones, though not all of them. Found here are approximately 350,000 clones, approximately 91% of them singletons; the top ten hold around 6.6%. The sequencing sample was made of peripheral blood. The receptors originated from a woman aged 65 to 85 with COVID-19, enrolled during active disease.

This clone has a single count. The V gene is TRBV7-2, the J gene TRBJ2-7; D is possibly TRBD2 (5 bases). The CDR3 extends over 12 amino acids. V shed 10 bases and J shed 5 bases, with 15 bases lying between them. CDR1 is SGHTA and CDR2 is FQGNSA in the germline V gene. The CDR3 coding sequence is TGTGCCACCGCTCTAGCTGACCACGAGCAGTACTTC. Protein: CATALADHEQYF.

The chain joins TRBV19 to TRBJ1-2; maybe TRBD1 (6 bases). The V gene lost 7 bases and the J gene lost 4 bases, with 13 bases spanning the gap. The CDR3 runs to 13 residues. Per the germline V gene, CDR1 is LNHDA and CDR2 is SQIVND (reference sequence). CDR3 sequence: CASTSGQLYGYTF. DNA for the CDR3: TGTGCCAGTACCTCGGGACAACTCTATGGCTACACCTTC.

The chain has TRBV6-5 and TRBJ2-7; TRBD1 matches 9 bases. The CDR3 sequence is 14 residues long. Germline CDR1 reads MNHEY; CDR2 reads SVGAGI. J gave up 4 bases and V 10 bases, and 11 bases lay outside the gene matches. This chain's CDR3 is CATRFGTGNYEQYF. CDR3 bases: TGTGCCACCAGGTTCGGGACAGGGAATTACGAGCAGTACTTC.

CDR3 nucleotide sequence: TGTGCCAGCAGTTTTTACAGGGGCATAAACTATGGCTACACCTTC. This gives the protein CASSFYRGINYGYTF. This rearrangement joins TRBV6-5 to TRBJ1-2; 7 bases match TRBD1. Germline CDR1 and CDR2: MNHEY and SVGAGI. The J segment lost 2 bases and the V segment lost 4 bases, leaving 7 bases of the junction unmatched. This CDR3 contains 15 residues.

J is TRBJ2-7 and V is TRBV19; 10 bases match TRBD1. The CDR3 is 14 amino acids. The V gene end was trimmed by 3 bases and the J gene end by 4 bases; junction bases not matched to a gene: 3. Germline V CDR1 and CDR2: LNHDA, SQIVND (reference sequence). CDR3: CASSIAGQGYEQYF. The CDR3 DNA reads as TGTGCCAGTAGTATCGCGGGACAGGGGTACGAGCAGTACTTC.

The J gene is TRBJ1-3, the V gene TRBV9, with D perhaps matching TRBD1 (6 bases). The CDR3 loop spans 15 amino acids. CDR1 SGDLS and CDR2 YYNGEE come from the germline V gene. V lost 3 bases to trimming and J lost 0 bases, with 10 bases between them. The CDR3 here is CASSGGQHSGNTIYF. Written as DNA, the CDR3 is TGTGCCAGCAGCGGTGGACAGCACTCTGGAAACACCATATATTTT.

This clone came up once. This rearrangement joins TRBV2 to TRBJ1-5; TRBD1 matches at 9 bases. Losses at the gene ends were 5 bases for V and 1 base for J; bases not matched to a gene: 3. The length of the CDR3 is 15 residues. The germline gives CDR1 SNHLY, CDR2 FYNNEI. The CDR3 here is CASSPQGASNQPQHF. DNA for the CDR3: TGTGCCAGCAGTCCACAGGGGGCCAGCAATCAGCCCCAGCATTTT.

The rearrangement joins TRBV9 to TRBJ2-3, with 7 bases that match TRBD1. The CDR3 totals 15 residues. V lost 4 bases, J lost 9 bases, and 14 bases stayed unmatched. CDR1 is SGDLS and CDR2 is YYNGEE in the germline V gene. CDR3 region: CASSSSTRQGNTQYF. Here the CDR3 DNA reads TGTGCCAGCAGCTCTAGCACCCGACAGGGTAACACGCAGTATTTT.

The chain is built from TRBV5-1 and TRBJ1-3; 8 positions agree with TRBD1. J was trimmed by 7 bases and V by 4 bases; bases with no gene match: 4. The germline V gene has CDR1 SGHRS and CDR2 YFSETQ. This CDR3 contains 13 residues. The CDR3 sequence is CASSGQGTNTIYF. CDR3 in DNA: TGCGCCAGCAGCGGACAGGGAACGAACACCATATATTTT.